This T cell receptor (beta chain) came from a study of cytomegalovirus exposure and HLA in healthy donors (dated by TCRdb to 2016 to 2017). At the level of the whole study: According to an earlier analysis of a few hundred of the donors, 150 million to 200 million T cells yielded roughly 100 million unique TCR beta sequences and about 300 Gb of sequence data. About 300 gigabases of sequencing data and tens of millions of unique TCR sequences were included in an early release covering roughly 600 HLA-typed donors. Of the 350 to 400 genotyped donors, about 80% fell in the genetic ancestry cluster associated with self-reported Caucasian donors. The study aimed to test whether signatures of past pathogen exposure could be identified by cataloging public T cell receptors. The study profiled the T cell repertoires of approximately 700 subjects by immunosequencing and related them to cytomegalovirus serostatus. Along with the approximately 600-subject first cohort, a separate validation cohort of more than 90 different subjects was used. To predict cytomegalovirus infection status, the study combined high-throughput TCR immunosequencing, statistical association of individual TCRs with disease status, and machine learning. To study patterns of TCR occurrence, a later analysis re-analyzed previously published TCR beta repertoires from around 700 donors and added high-resolution HLA genotyping. Rather than drawing on any new phenotypic data, the later analysis identified candidate immune exposures from TCR beta sequences and the way those sequences occurred across donors. An earlier analysis of fewer than 750 of the donors used high-throughput TCR beta sequencing to judge whether each TCR beta V gene segment behaved as functional or pseudogenic. Alongside the repertoire data, information on donor age, sex, ethnicity and CMV serostatus was compiled. In a later genetic analysis, genome-wide SNP genotypes for about 65% of the 666 donors were used, and that subset was treated as a discovery cohort. Every discovery cohort repertoire had been produced on one sequencing platform. HLA typing included class I and class II loci at four-digit resolution. Typing coverage differed by locus: A, B, C, DRB1 and DQB1 were typed in about 620-630 donors, DQA1 in approximately 520, DPA1 in around 600, and DPB1 in just under 480. Because of strong linkage in the cohort, four to six DR-DQ haplotypes were treated as single units for association and clustering. Across some 400 genotyped donors of the cohort, an average of roughly 250,000 unique TCR beta nucleotide sequences per donor were sequenced, and roughly 20% of those sequences were non-productive.

The cysteine opens and the phenylalanine closes a CDR3 of 16 amino acids. Just CDR3 DNA is preserved here, 48 bases in frame from base 1. CDR1 SGHDT and CDR2 YYEEEE were looked up in the germline V gene. Libraries were built with the immunoSEQ multiplex PCR assay. For the multiplex PCR, a mixture combining 60 forward primers for TCR Vbeta segments and 13 reverse primers for TCR Jbeta segments was used. A multiplex PCR assay on genomic DNA amplified the CDR3 region of rearranged TCR beta genes. The Illumina HiSeq System was used to sequence the amplified TCR beta libraries as 87-base-pair reads. On the study's bioinformatics: In a later analysis, 77 million or so unique TCR beta chains were counted across the roughly 700 repertoires, and around 10 million of these chains were shared by at least two donors. Raw reads were error-corrected and collapsed into unique sequences with a nearest-neighbor algorithm that merged closely related sequences to remove PCR and sequencing errors. To assign V, D and J gene segments, CDR3 sequences were aligned to IMGT reference sequences. For a sequence to be retained, a match of at least six nucleotides to both a V gene segment and a J gene segment was required. A rearrangement counted as productive if the CDR3 had no stop codons and remained in frame with V and J, and every other rearrangement counted as non-productive. CDR3 was defined by IMGT convention, running from the second conserved V-encoded cysteine to the conserved J-encoded phenylalanine. Sequences without an unambiguous match to a single V gene segment were excluded from the earlier analysis of about 640 of the donors. In an earlier analysis of several hundred of the donors, a V segment was called functional when productive rearrangements were above 56.7%, and segregating when the standard deviation between donors exceeded 5%. A statistical classification framework was built for diagnosing cytomegalovirus status from the catalog of TCR beta chain sequences. In a later analysis, V and J genes were assigned by comparing TCR nucleotide sequences against IMGT/GENE-DB human TR gene sequences. In a later analysis, CDR3 sequences and most-parsimonious VDJ recombination scenarios were assigned using the TCRdist pipeline. In a later analysis, every TCR beta chain was defined by the combination of its CDR3 amino acid sequence and its V-gene family, and reads without a unique V-gene family were dropped. As a way to deal with suspected cross-contamination and a sequencing artifact, a later analysis dropped hundreds of nucleotide sequences that were highly shared and had low generation probability. In a later analysis, a clonal expansion index was calculated for each public chain from normalized within-repertoire ranks of inferred template counts. Generation probabilities in a later analysis came from a VDJ recombination model fitted to out-of-frame rearrangements, and those results were checked against IGoR. A later analysis scored TCR-TCR, TCR-HLA and TCR-CMV co-occurrence with hypergeometric tests, applying a repertoire-size bias correction to TCR pairs. A later analysis estimated false discovery rates by permuting HLA or CMV assignments 20 times. In a later analysis, co-occurring TCRs were grouped with DBSCAN, and TCRdist sequence similarity was added when clustering was performed within HLA-allele-positive subsets. Repertoires with fewer than 30,000 or more than 120,000 public chains were left out of co-occurrence clustering, as were five repertoires with anomalous nucleotide sharing. Not all clones reach the TCRdb copy of this immuneACCESS table, which keeps in-frame sequences only. Checked studies attribute under half of the gap to unresolved V genes and leave the rest unexplained. The V and J calls and the clone size are those of that table, but D and trimming were determined from the DNA. The sample table holds fewer than 150,000 clones, of which roughly 76% were seen once. The ten top clones hold 1.2% of the sample.

The cohort comprised several hundred healthy bone marrow donors. Cohort members were all nominally healthy when sampled, although unrecorded immune exposures were likely present. The donor was CMV seronegative and belonged to the group of under 400 seronegative cohort members. A peripheral blood sample was collected from each donor, and TCR beta sequencing was performed on peripheral blood mononuclear cells. Genomic DNA was extracted from the blood cell samples with the Qiagen DNeasy Blood Extraction Kit. Broad study findings and their caveats: Three of the identified cytomegalovirus-associated TCR beta chains were confirmed in vitro to be specific for cytomegalovirus antigens. Most TCR sequences were seen in very few donors, while some public TCRs were found in many individuals. Because HLA typing was unavailable for some donors at each locus, only the typed subset was used in association tests. Correlated functional status among segregating V segments might be attributable to linkage disequilibrium, but an unknown experimental factor could not be ruled out. The authors suggested that the approach could potentially be extended to other disease states and immunological phenotypes. A later genetic analysis reported fewer N-insertions in productive TCRs among donors in an Asian-associated ancestry cluster than the roughly 620-donor mean. When HLA alleles, especially DR and DQ, strongly co-occurred, attributing TCR associations to individual alleles was difficult. A further reported finding was that TCR beta sequences accurately predicted the HLA-A and HLA-B alleles for most subjects in the first cohort. This cohort had only TCR beta chains sequenced, and the lack of alpha or paired-chain data limited which features could be detected. V-gene and J-gene trimming of TCR beta chains was associated with a missense DCLRE1C variant in a later genetic analysis, and the association was replicated in an independent cohort. According to a later analysis, most CMV-associated TCR beta chains appeared to be HLA-restricted, and the HLA associations seemed to be driven largely by CMV exposure. The presence/absence analyses assumed that sequencing depth was roughly uniform across donors, and that assumption may not be true. The sequencing pipeline was judged likely to have produced a cluster of highly shared sequence variants as a technical artifact. Some IMGT-functional V segments, including TRBV6-2 and TRBV6-3, could not be distinguished by the 87-base-pair reads and were therefore excluded. The earlier analysis of approximately 590 of the donors excluded approximately 17 rarely observed V segments, including chromosome 9 orphons, because counts were too low. For the cohort, immune exposure information was limited to CMV serostatus. A total of 164 TCR beta chains were listed by the study as associated with cytomegalovirus. In a later analysis, about 16,000 TCR beta sequences were associated with specific HLA alleles at a false discovery rate of 0.05. The classifier was reported to diagnose cytomegalovirus status with high specificity and sensitivity in both the original and validation cohorts. In an earlier analysis of about 600 of the donors, most TCR beta V segments appeared in productive rearrangements about 87% or about 30% of the time, broadly matching IMGT annotations. A later analysis found that HLA-associated TCR beta chains were more clonally expanded and had lower generation probabilities than equally common non-associated chains. In a later analysis, several top co-occurrence clusters were reported to appear linked to parvovirus B19, influenza, CMV and Epstein-Barr virus. In a later analysis, the rate of TCR association differed among HLA loci, with DRB1 alleles having the most associated TCRs and HLA-C alleles having the fewest.

Comment on this clone: Its antigen is unknown. At one end the junction does not follow the germline gene, possibly because of a read error.

This TCR derives from a female donor in good health and CMV-seronegative. Sequencing was performed on PBMCs. In this chain, TRBV5-6 is recombined with TRBJ1-2; 8 bases in between match TRBD1. The nucleotide sequence reads as follows: TGTGCCGGCAGCAGGGCAGGGGGCTTTCCTAACTATGGCTACACCTTC. It specifies CAGSRAGGFPNYGYTF.